Listed here are 8 T cell receptor beta chains from one sample, sequenced in a study of shared clonotypes between healthy human individuals. Profiling relied on immunoSEQ multiplex PCR, and the TCRdb table lists in-frame clones only, not all of them. The repertoire consists of roughly 500,000 clones, with more than 65% occurring once and the leading ten covering 10% to 15%. The sample consisted of PBMCs. The receptors stem from a woman aged 40 to 50 in good health. Some clones in this sample may be carry-over from other donors' samples.

The V call is TRBV2, the J call TRBJ1-2, with D maybe TRBD1 (5 bases). The CDR3 runs to 14 residues. The V gene lost 7 bases and the J gene lost 3 bases, with 15 bases spanning the gap. CDR1 is SNHLY and CDR2 is FYNNEI in the germline V gene. The CDR3 nucleotides read TGTGCCAGCACCTTCCGACAGCCGTACTATGGCTACACCTTC. Residues: CASTFRQPYYGYTF.

The chain joins TRBV21-1 to TRBJ2-5; TRBD2 reflects the table's D call only, with no check against the DNA. TRBV21-1 is listed as a pseudogene. The CDR3 runs 13 residues. CDR3 region: CASSKESDETQYF. The CDR3 nucleotides are TGTGCCAGCAGCAAAGAAAGCGACGAGACCCAGTACTTC.

The chain uses TRBV7-2 and TRBJ2-7, with D possibly TRBD2 on 6 matching bases. V was pared by 1 base and J by 2 bases, with 12 bases between. The CDR3 is 15 amino acids. Germline V gene lookup returns CDR1 SGHTA and CDR2 FQGNSA. The chain's CDR3 is CASSLVGLTTYEQYF. The CDR3 region has the DNA TGTGCCAGCAGCTTAGTCGGACTAACGACCTACGAGCAGTACTTC.

The V and J genes are TRBV14 and TRBJ1-2; D ambiguous. V was clipped by 1 base and J by 8 bases, with 11 bases between them. The V gene's germline CDR1 is SGHDN and CDR2 FVKESK. The CDR3 totals 13 residues. This CDR3 reads CASSQVHGLGYTF. Written as DNA, the CDR3 is TGTGCCAGCAGCCAAGTCCATGGATTGGGCTACACCTTC.

The chain is built from TRBV4-3 and TRBJ1-2, with D possibly being TRBD1 (5 bases). The V end was cut by 3 bases, the J end by 4 bases, with 18 bases between. Germline assignment: CDR1 LGHNA and CDR2 YSLEER. This CDR3 has 16 amino acids. CDR3 sequence reads: CASSHANMRGLYGYTF. The DNA for the CDR3 is TGCGCCAGCAGCCACGCCAACATGAGGGGACTCTATGGCTACACCTTC.

This clone was detected a few times. The V and J genes are TRBV11-2 and TRBJ1-1; D call uncertain. The V gene's germline CDR1 is SGHAT and CDR2 FQNNGV. Trimming removed 2 bases from V and 10 bases from J, with 14 bases in between. The CDR3 is made up of 13 amino acids. Here the CDR3 DNA reads TGTGCCAGCAGCTTAAGGATCCGGGAGAGAGCTTTCTTT. Its translation is CASSLRIRERAFF. The complete variable domain, with remaining parts taken from reference TRBV11-2 and TRBJ1-1, reads EAGVAQSPRYKIIEKRQSVAFWCNPISGHATLYWYQQILGQGPKLLIQFQNNGVVDDSQLPKDRFSAERLKGVDSTLKIQPAKLEDSAVYLCASSLRIRERAFFGQGTRLTVV.

This clone appeared once. This chain joins TRBV19 and TRBJ1-2; tentatively, D is TRBD1 (6 bases). The V and J ends lost 6 bases and 4 bases respectively, with 18 bases between them. Per germline, CDR1 LNHDA and CDR2 SQIVND (reference sequence). The CDR3 has 15 amino acids. CDR3 DNA sequence: TGTGCCAGTAGCCATATGGGGGGCGCGAGCTATGGCTACACCTTC. This codes for CASSHMGGASYGYTF.

J is TRBJ2-3 and V is TRBV19, with 8 bases aligning to TRBD1. V dropped 3 bases and J dropped 5; count of bases not matched to a gene: 1. The V gene's germline CDR1 is LNHDA and CDR2 SQIVND (reference sequence). The CDR3 runs 13 residues. The CDR3 sequence: CASSIGQGDTQYF. The CDR3 DNA follows: TGTGCCAGTAGTATTGGACAGGGAGATACGCAGTATTTT.